Described below is a single T cell receptor beta chain sequence and its context. The source of the sample is a study of blood T cell repertoires in COVID-19. Study information: T cells, B-cell-depleted T cells, or PBMCs provided the cDNA or gDNA that served as material.

Trimming cost V 7 bases and J 2 bases, with 12 bases left between them. The V gene's germline CDR1 is MDHEN and CDR2 SYDVKM. This CDR3 has 15 residues. Cohorts were determined from participant-reported clinical history. Original analysis: Cell counts per sample came from amplifying reference gene primers. Clones were sequenced by immunoSEQ multiplex PCR, and TCRdb holds only the in-frame ones, with some missing. The DNA gave D and trimming, while V, J and clone size come from that table. This sample carries under 150,000 clones, around 82% of them seen once, and the ten largest clones take 5.5%. This chain links TRBV28 with TRBJ2-6, with a weak D call TRBD1 (5 bases). The sequence was collected from a man aged 35 to 55 with acute COVID-19. The sequencing sample was made of PBMCs or T cells enriched from blood (not recorded which). CDR3: CASKSRVTGANVLTF. The CDR3 DNA sequence: TGTGCCAGCAAATCCAGGGTGACTGGGGCCAACGTCCTGACTTTC.